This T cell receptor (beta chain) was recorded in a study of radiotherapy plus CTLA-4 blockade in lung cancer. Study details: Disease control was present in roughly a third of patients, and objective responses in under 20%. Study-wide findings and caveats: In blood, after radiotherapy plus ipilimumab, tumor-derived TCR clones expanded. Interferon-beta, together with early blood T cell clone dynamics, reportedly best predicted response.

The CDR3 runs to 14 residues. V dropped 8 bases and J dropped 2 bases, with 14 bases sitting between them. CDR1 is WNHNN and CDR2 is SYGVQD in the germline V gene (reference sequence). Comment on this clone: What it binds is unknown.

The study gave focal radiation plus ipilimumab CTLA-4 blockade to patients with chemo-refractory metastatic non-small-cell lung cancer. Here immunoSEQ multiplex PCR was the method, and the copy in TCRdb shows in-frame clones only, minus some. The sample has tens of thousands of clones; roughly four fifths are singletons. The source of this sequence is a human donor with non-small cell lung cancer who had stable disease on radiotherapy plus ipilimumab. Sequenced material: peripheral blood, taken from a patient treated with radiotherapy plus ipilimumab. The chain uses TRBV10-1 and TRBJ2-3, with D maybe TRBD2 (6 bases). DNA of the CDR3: TGCGCCAGCGGAGGGACCCCACCCACAGATACGCAGTATTTT. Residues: CASGGTPPTDTQYF.